The source of this T cell receptor beta chain is a study of shared clonotypes between healthy human individuals. General study findings and limits: A reduction in generation probabilities was seen for non-shared clonotypes relative to those shared by all four donors. Sharing across four donors was highest in naive CD4 (around 5%) and lowest in memory CD8 (around 0.4%).

Turning to this clone: The antigen remains unidentified.

Per germline, CDR1 LNHDA and CDR2 SQIVND (reference sequence). The CDR3 runs to 13 residues. Trimming shortened V by 3 bases and J by 6 bases, and 9 bases separated the two germline ends. Every one of the donors was a Caucasian adult that lived in Nashville, Tennessee. The split of CD4+ cells yielded CD45RA+ naive and CD45RA-negative memory subsets. Repertoires were generated with immunoSEQ multiplex PCR, while TCRdb's copy carries only in-frame clones and drops some. The sample lists over 2 million clones; 95% were seen once. The receptor's source is a young man in good health. Sequencing input: naive CD4+ T cells sorted from blood. Subset noted: CD45RA+ positively selected. The chain has TRBV19 and TRBJ1-5; no firm D call. The CDR3 spells CASSISRSQPQHF. In nucleotides, the CDR3 is TGTGCCAGTAGTATCTCTAGGAGTCAGCCCCAGCATTTT. The full variable domain, in which reference TRBV19 and TRBJ1-5 provide the parts outside the CDR3, is DGGITQSPKYLFRKEGQNVTLSCEQNLNHDAMYWYRQDPGQGLRLIYYSQIVNDFQKGDIAEGYSVSREKKESFPLTVTSAQKNPTAFYLCASSISRSQPQHFGDGTRLSIL.